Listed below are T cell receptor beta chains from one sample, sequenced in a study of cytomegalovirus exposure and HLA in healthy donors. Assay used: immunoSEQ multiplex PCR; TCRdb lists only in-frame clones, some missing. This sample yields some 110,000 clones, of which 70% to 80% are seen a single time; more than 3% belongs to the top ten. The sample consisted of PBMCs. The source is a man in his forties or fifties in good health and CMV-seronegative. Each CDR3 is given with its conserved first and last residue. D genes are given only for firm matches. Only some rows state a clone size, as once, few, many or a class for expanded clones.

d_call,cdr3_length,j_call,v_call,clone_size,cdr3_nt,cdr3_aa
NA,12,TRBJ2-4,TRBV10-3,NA,TGTGCCATCATCAGACTAGTCGCGGTTCAGTACTTC,CAIIRLVAVQYF
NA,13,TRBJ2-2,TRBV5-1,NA,TGCGCCAGCAGCTCTACTAGTTCCGGGGAGCTGTTTTTT,CASSSTSSGELFF
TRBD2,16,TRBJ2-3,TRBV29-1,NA,TGCAGCGTTGCCCTTACTAGCGGGGGACACACAGATACGCAGTATTTT,CSVALTSGGHTDTQYF
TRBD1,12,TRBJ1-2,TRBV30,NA,TGTGCCTGGAGCGGACAGGGCCTAGGCTACACCTTC,CAWSGQGLGYTF
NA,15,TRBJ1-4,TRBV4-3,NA,TGCGCCAGCAGCCAAGATAGGGGTCAGAATGAAAAACTGTTTTTT,CASSQDRGQNEKLFF
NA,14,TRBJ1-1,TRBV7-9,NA,TGTGCCAGCAGCTTAAGACCTCCGGGGGGTGAAGCTTTCTTT,CASSLRPPGGEAFF
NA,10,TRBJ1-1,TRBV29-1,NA,TGCAGCGTGAGGGAGACTGAAGCTTTCTTT,CSVRETEAFF
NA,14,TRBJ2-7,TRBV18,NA,TGTGCCAGCTCATTGGCAGGGAAACCCTACGAGCAGTACTTC,CASSLAGKPYEQYF
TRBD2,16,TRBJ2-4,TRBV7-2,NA,TGTGCCAGCAGCCTTGGGGAGGGACTAGCGAGGGACATTCAGTACTTC,CASSLGEGLARDIQYF
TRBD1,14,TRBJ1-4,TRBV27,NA,TGTGCCAGCAGTACCCGAGACAGGGCGGAAAAACTGTTTTTT,CASSTRDRAEKLFF
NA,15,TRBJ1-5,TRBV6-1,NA,TGTGCCAGCAGTGAGGGGGGAAATAGCAATCAGCCCCAGCATTTT,CASSEGGNSNQPQHF
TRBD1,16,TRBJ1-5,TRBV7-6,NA,TGTGCCAGCAGCTTAGCCCGGGACAGTACTAATCAGCCCCAGCATTTT,CASSLARDSTNQPQHF
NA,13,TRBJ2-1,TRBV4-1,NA,TGCGCCAGCAGCCAAGATCCGGACAATTGGCAGTTCTTC,CASSQDPDNWQFF
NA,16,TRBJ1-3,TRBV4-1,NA,TGCGCCAGCAGCCAAGGAATGACAGACTCTGGAAACACCATATATTTT,CASSQGMTDSGNTIYF
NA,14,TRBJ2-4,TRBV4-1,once,TGCGCCAGTTGTGAGACTATAGCCAAAAACATTCAGTACTTC,CASCETIAKNIQYF
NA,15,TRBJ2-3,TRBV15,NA,TGTGCCACCAGCAGCGGGGGGCAAAACACAGATACGCAGTATTTT,CATSSGGQNTDTQYF
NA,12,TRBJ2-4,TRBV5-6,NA,TGTGCCAGCAGCCGGGACATGAGCATTCAGTACTTC,CASSRDMSIQYF
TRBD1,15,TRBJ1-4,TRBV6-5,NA,TGTGCCAGCAGTCCCCGACAGGGGGCTGGGGAAAAACTGTTTTTT,CASSPRQGAGEKLFF
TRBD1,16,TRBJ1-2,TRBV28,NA,TGTGCCAGCAGCTTAAGGGACAGCGGTCATTACTATGGCTACACCTTC,CASSLRDSGHYYGYTF
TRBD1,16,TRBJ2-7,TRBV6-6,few,TGTGCCAGCGGAGCGGCGCCGGGACAGGGCTCCTACGAGCAGTACTTC,CASGAAPGQGSYEQYF
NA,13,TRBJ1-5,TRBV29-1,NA,TGCGCCTGTACAGGGTTCGGGAATCAGCCCCAGCATTTT,CACTGFGNQPQHF
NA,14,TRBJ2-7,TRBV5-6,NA,TGTGCCAGCAGTTTTACGACAAGCTCCTACGAGCAGTACTTC,CASSFTTSSYEQYF
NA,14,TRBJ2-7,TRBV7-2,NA,TGTGCCAGCAGCTTAGGCAGGGCGTCCTACGAGCAGTACTTC,CASSLGRASYEQYF